This T cell receptor beta chain derives from a study of OX40 agonist ivuxolimab in advanced cancers. The CDR3 contains 13 residues. V shed 5 bases and J 4 bases; nucleotides not matched to a gene: 6. Germline assignment: CDR1 SGHKS and CDR2 YYEKEE (reference sequence). Libraries were prepared by immunoSEQ multiplex PCR; TCRdb keeps only in-frame clonotypes and omits some of them. The sample lists 20,000 or so clones, roughly 82% occurring once. This chain uses TRBV5-5 with TRBJ2-7; 7 positions match TRBD1. The specimen was CD4+ or CD8+ T cells sorted from blood, collected in a trial of the OX40 agonist ivuxolimab. The sequence derives from an adult with an advanced solid tumor such as melanoma, head and neck, liver or kidney cancer. CDR3 sequence (DNA): TGTGCCAGCAGGAAAGGGGGCATTTACGAGCAGTACTTC. It specifies CASRKGGIYEQYF.